This T cell receptor (beta chain) stems from a study of T cell responses to AZD1222 COVID-19 vaccine. Of note for this clone: Its antigen is unidentified.

Data came from immunoSEQ multiplex PCR; TCRdb stores just in-frame clones and leaves some out. This sample yields 150,000 or so clones, of which roughly nine tenths are seen a single time; more than 1.2% belongs to the top ten. Study outcomes and limitations: The reported proportion of spike-specific TCRs targeting unmutated variant regions was nearly half. White British ancestry dominated among donors, who included more females, and clonal diversity was possibly underestimated. Baseline serostatus was positive in only six AZD1222 recipients.

Here the sequenced sample was peripheral blood, taken on day 0 of AZD1222 vaccination. The source of this sequence is an adult in good health.

The CDR3 loop is CASSQEIHQTEAFF. The CDR3 region has the DNA TGCGCCAGCAGCCAAGAAATACATCAGACTGAAGCTTTCTTT. The rearrangement uses TRBV4-3 and TRBJ1-1, with D unclear. Germline V lookup: CDR1 LGHNA, CDR2 YSLEER. V lost 0 bases and J 5 bases, leaving 10 bases between the germline ends. This CDR3 has 14 amino acids.